The present TCR beta chain was sequenced within a study of beta chain features in type 1 diabetes. Sorting based on CD45RO/CCR7/CD25/CD127/CD95/CD27 separated CD4+ naive, central memory, regulatory and stem cell-like memory cells. Sequenced material consisted of expressed TCRB transcripts (all of the isolated RNA was reverse transcribed). The protocol was immunoSEQ multiplex PCR, while the TCRdb copy is restricted to in-frame clones and leaves out a portion. The sample holds about 260,000 clones, 20% seen once. Germline V gives CDR1 SNHLY, CDR2 FYNNEI. With 5 bases clipped from V and 7 bases from J, the junction kept 9 bases outside the gene matches. This CDR3 comprises 15 residues. Regarding the study as a whole: People with Type 1 diabetes carried modestly yet significantly shorter TCRB CDR3s in all four CD4+ subsets. Whether TCRB rearrangement is influenced by HLA type went unresolved here.

A note on this clone: Its antigen is undetermined.

The rearrangement joins TRBV2 to TRBJ2-1; 9 bases are a match to TRBD1. The material sequenced was naive CD4+ T cells from blood. The TCR comes from a woman between 40 and 50 years old with type 1 diabetes. The CDR3 bases are TGTGCCAGCAGTACTGGGACAGGGCGGGAGAATGAGCAGTTCTTC. Protein sequence: CASSTGTGRENEQFF.